The 25 T cell receptor beta chains below come from one sample, sequenced in a study of blood T cell repertoires in COVID-19. Method: immunoSEQ multiplex PCR; TCRdb's copy keeps in-frame clones and lacks some. Among about 88,000 clones listed, 87% were seen once. Sequencing used peripheral blood. The receptor source for this set is a woman in her sixties with COVID-19, enrolled during active disease.

This sequence joins TRBV4-2 and TRBJ2-7, with D maybe TRBD1 (6 bases). V was shortened by 0 bases and J by 1 base, with 13 bases between the two germline ends. Germline V gene sequence: CDR1 LGHNA, CDR2 YNFKEQ. This CDR3 has 16 amino acids. The CDR3 coding sequence is TGTGCCAGCAGCCAAGAAGAGGGCAGGGGATCCTACGAGCAGTACTTC. Its protein is CASSQEEGRGSYEQYF.

V is TRBV18 and J is TRBJ2-7, with D possibly TRBD1 on 7 matching bases. Germline V gene data show CDR1 as KGHSH and CDR2 as LQKENI. CDR3 length: 17 residues. Trimming shortened V by 1 base and J by 2 bases, and 18 bases separated the two germline ends. The CDR3 DNA reads TGTGCCAGCTCACCACTGCCCGGAGGGGGCTTGACCTACGAGCAGTACTTC. It codes for CASSPLPGGGLTYEQYF.

The chain couples TRBV27 to TRBJ2-2; possible D gene TRBD2, 6 bases. The CDR3 runs 18 residues. Trimming left V 5 bases short and J 0 bases short, with 19 bases between. Per the germline V gene, CDR1 is MNHEY and CDR2 is SMNVEV (reference sequence). The CDR3 nucleotides read TGTGCCAGCAGTGCAGATCCCCGGGACTCTTCGAACACCGGGGAGCTGTTTTTT. Translated, it gives CASSADPRDSSNTGELFF.

This sequence joins TRBV18 and TRBJ1-2; D ambiguous. CDR3 length: 14 amino acids. V lost 4 bases and J 6 bases, leaving 15 bases between the germline ends. Looked up from germline, CDR1 is KGHSH and CDR2 is LQKENI. CDR3 protein: CASSRGPGGDGYTF. The CDR3 bases are TGTGCCAGCTCACGTGGACCGGGCGGGGATGGCTACACCTTC.

The gene calls are TRBV7-8 and TRBJ1-4, with D unresolved. Germline V gene sequence: CDR1 SGHVS, CDR2 FQNEAQ. The CDR3 has 17 amino acids. The V end lost 1 base, the J end lost 0 bases, and 12 bases lay between the germline ends. The CDR3 is CASSLGRRLATNEKLFF. The CDR3, as DNA: TGTGCCAGCAGCTTAGGACGGCGGCTTGCAACTAATGAAAAACTGTTTTTT.

This chain connects TRBV28 to TRBJ1-5, with 12 positions matching TRBD1. This CDR3 contains 16 residues. The trim removed 6 bases at V and 4 bases at J, leaving 7 bases unmatched. Germline V lookup: CDR1 MDHEN, CDR2 SYDVKM. In nucleotides, the CDR3 is TGTGCCAGCAGCCTCTCGGGACAGGGGGCGAATCAGCCCCAGCATTTT. Protein sequence: CASSLSGQGANQPQHF.

The chain combines TRBV5-4 with TRBJ1-1, with D unclear. The CDR3 totals 12 residues. Germline V gene lookup returns CDR1 SGHNT and CDR2 YYREEE (reference sequence). V was trimmed by 0 bases and J by 4 bases, leaving 4 bases between them. CDR3 in DNA: TGTGCCAGCAGCTTGGATAGCACTGAAGCTTTCTTT. This gives the protein CASSLDSTEAFF.

V is TRBV28 and J is TRBJ1-6; 7 bases line up with TRBD1. J was trimmed by 7 bases and V by 8 bases; bases with no gene match: 5. CDR1 and CDR2 from the germline V gene are MDHEN and SYDVKM. The CDR3 covers 13 residues. The CDR3 bases are TGTGCCAGCGGAGACAGGGTAAATTCACCCCTCCACTTT. This encodes CASGDRVNSPLHF.

The chain joins TRBV11-3 to TRBJ1-3; D gene unclear. Germline loops: CDR1 SGHNT, CDR2 YENEEA. The CDR3 runs 15 residues. The V end lost 2 bases, the J end lost 0 bases, and 8 bases lay between the germline ends. This chain's CDR3 is CASSLSIGSGNTIYF. Here the CDR3 DNA reads TGTGCCAGCAGCTTATCAATCGGCTCTGGAAACACCATATATTTT.

The V gene is TRBV7-8, the J gene TRBJ2-1; 15 nucleotides match TRBD2. In germline, CDR1 is SGHVS, CDR2 FQNEAQ. The CDR3 extends over 16 amino acids. V gave up 5 bases and J gave up 8 bases; unmatched junction bases: 7. The CDR3 region is CASSGGLAGGPDEQFF. The CDR3 DNA is TGTGCCAGCAGCGGAGGACTAGCGGGGGGGCCCGATGAGCAGTTCTTC.

The chain recombines TRBV12-3 or TRBV12-4 with TRBJ2-5; D remains ambiguous. The CDR3 has 13 residues. Trimming removed 4 bases at V and 2 bases at J, with 8 bases between. The CDR3 region is CASSSQVQETQYF. In nucleotides, the CDR3 is TGTGCCAGCAGTTCTCAGGTGCAAGAGACCCAGTACTTC.

The V call is TRBV4-2, the J call TRBJ2-2; TRBD2 aligns across 8 bases. Germline V gives CDR1 LGHNA, CDR2 YNFKEQ. V was pared by 0 bases and J by 1 base, with 7 bases of the junction left unmatched. The CDR3 is 18 residues long. CDR3 amino acids: CASSQDEVAGWNTGELFF. The CDR3 region has the DNA TGTGCCAGCAGCCAAGACGAGGTAGCGGGGTGGAACACCGGGGAGCTGTTTTTT.

The gene calls are TRBV7-2 and TRBJ1-6; 7 positions match TRBD1. The CDR3 runs to 17 residues. The trim removed 6 bases at V and 10 bases at J, leaving 18 bases unmatched. Germline V gives CDR1 SGHTA, CDR2 FQGNSA. CDR3 sequence (DNA): TGTGCCAGCAGACAAGGAGACAGGGCGCCCTTTTCCTCACCCCTCCACTTT. Translation: CASRQGDRAPFSSPLHF.

The CDR3 nucleotides are TGCGCCAGCAGCCACGACCCATCGGGGGGGGAGACCCAGTACTTC. Residues: CASSHDPSGGETQYF. This rearrangement joins TRBV4-3 to TRBJ2-5; the match to TRBD2 covers 8 bases. The CDR3 is made up of 15 amino acids. V lost 3 bases and J lost 5; bases outside the gene matches: 8. Germline V gives CDR1 LGHNA, CDR2 YSLEER.

The rearrangement uses TRBV6-5 and TRBJ1-5; 7 nucleotides line up with TRBD1. This CDR3 is built from 15 residues. V was pared by 6 bases and J by 1 base, with 6 bases of the junction left unmatched. Germline CDR1 is MNHEY and CDR2 is SVGAGI. DNA for the CDR3: TGTGCCAGCAGCCCACAGGGGTACAGCAATCAGCCCCAGCATTTT. Translated, it gives CASSPQGYSNQPQHF.

This chain joins TRBV7-2 and TRBJ2-1; the match to TRBD2 covers 9 bases. J gave up 4 bases and V 5 bases, and 12 bases lay outside the gene matches. Germline-derived CDR1 and CDR2 are SGHTA and FQGNSA. CDR3 length: 17 residues. The CDR3 here is CASSRPPAGGNYNEQFF. CDR3 nucleotides: TGTGCCAGCAGCCGGCCTCCAGCGGGGGGAAATTACAATGAGCAGTTCTTC.

V is TRBV7-9 and J is TRBJ1-5; 11 bases agree with TRBD1. V trimming: 5 bases; J trimming: 7 bases; junction bases outside the gene matches: 7. The germline V gene has CDR1 SEHNR and CDR2 FQNEAQ (reference sequence). The CDR3 is made up of 15 amino acids. The CDR3 loop reads CASSRGQGADQPQHF. CDR3 nucleotide sequence: TGTGCCAGCAGCCGAGGACAGGGGGCAGACCAGCCCCAGCATTTT.

This clone came up once. The rearrangement joins TRBV4-3 to TRBJ2-4, with 7 bases lining up with TRBD1. CDR1 is LGHNA and CDR2 is YSLEER in the germline V gene. The CDR3 extends over 15 amino acids. J lost 0 bases, V lost 3 bases, and 2 bases had no gene match. The CDR3 region is CASSQGDRAKNIQYF. DNA for the CDR3: TGCGCCAGCAGCCAGGGGGACAGAGCCAAAAACATTCAGTACTTC.

This clone was detected once. This chain connects TRBV6-2 or TRBV6-3 to TRBJ1-2; 9 bases align to TRBD1. CDR1 and CDR2 (germline): MNHEY, SVGEGT. CDR3 size: 12 residues. Trimming took 5 bases from V and 6 from J; bases not matched to a gene: 1. The CDR3 reads CASSRTGDGYTF. CDR3 coding DNA: TGTGCCAGCAGTCGGACAGGGGATGGCTACACCTTC.

The chain employs TRBV15 and TRBJ1-2, with D perhaps matching TRBD1 (6 bases). V lost 0 bases, J lost 8 bases, and 16 bases lay in between. CDR3 length: 15 amino acids. Per germline, CDR1 LNHNV and CDR2 YYDKDF (reference sequence). The CDR3 sequence is CATSRETGSEGGYTF. The CDR3 nucleotides read TGTGCCACCAGCAGAGAGACAGGCTCCGAGGGAGGCTACACCTTC.

The chain links TRBV18 to TRBJ1-3, with 9 bases that match TRBD1. V lost 3 bases and J lost 2; bases outside the gene matches: 8. Germline CDR1 and CDR2: KGHSH and LQKENI. This CDR3 is 17 amino acids long. Written as DNA, the CDR3 is TGTGCCAGCTCACCTGCAAACCGGGACAGGGCTGGAAACACCATATATTTT. Protein: CASSPANRDRAGNTIYF.

The chain links TRBV6-5 to TRBJ2-7; 8 bases align to TRBD1. The CDR3 is made up of 15 amino acids. The V and J ends lost 5 bases and 3 bases, in that order; junction bases with no gene match: 9. CDR1 is MNHEY, CDR2 SVGAGI, per germline. This CDR3 is CASSPPPGQGYEQYF. CDR3 DNA: TGTGCCAGCAGTCCCCCCCCCGGACAGGGCTACGAGCAGTACTTC.

This chain uses TRBV29-1 with TRBJ1-1; possible D gene TRBD1, 6 bases. Trimming pared 1 base from V and 1 base from J, leaving 13 bases between. CDR1 SQVTM and CDR2 ANQGSEA come from the germline V gene. The CDR3 loop spans 15 amino acids. CDR3 nucleotide sequence: TGCAGCGTTGAAGGAGCGGGGGGGGCGAACACTGAAGCTTTCTTT. The encoded protein is CSVEGAGGANTEAFF.

This sequence joins TRBV6-2 or TRBV6-3 and TRBJ2-5; D is unresolved. Germline loops: CDR1 MNHEY, CDR2 SVGEGT. The CDR3 extends over 15 amino acids. Trimming took 0 bases from V and 3 from J, leaving 11 bases between them. The CDR3 DNA follows: TGTGCCAGCAGTTACTCAATTAGAGCTGAAGAGACCCAGTACTTC. It encodes CASSYSIRAEETQYF.

The chain employs TRBV7-2 and TRBJ1-5, with no clear D. CDR3 length equals 16 residues. V dropped 0 bases and J dropped 6 bases, with 15 bases sitting between them. CDR1 is SGHTA and CDR2 is FQGNSA in the germline V gene. The CDR3 region is CASSLAPVLRGQPQHF. CDR3 bases: TGTGCCAGCAGCTTAGCGCCCGTTTTACGGGGTCAGCCCCAGCATTTT.